These 19 T cell receptor beta chains share one sample of origin, sequenced in a study of control samples from healthy donors and cancer patients. The protocol was immunoSEQ multiplex PCR, while the TCRdb copy is restricted to in-frame clones and leaves out a portion. The table has about 140,000 clones, roughly 92% seen once. The sample was blood. Receptors were obtained from a man aged 40-55 years in good health.

This chain connects TRBV7-3 to TRBJ2-7; 9 nucleotides align to TRBD1. CDR3 length equals 14 residues. The germline V gene has CDR1 SGHTA and CDR2 FQGTGA. The V segment lost 3 bases and the J segment 0 bases; nucleotides outside the gene matches: 0. The CDR3 region is CASSLTGGSYEQYF. The CDR3 coding sequence is TGTGCCAGCAGCTTGACAGGGGGCTCCTACGAGCAGTACTTC.

In its sample, this clone was seen a few times. The V call is TRBV9, the J call TRBJ1-6; 7 bases line up with TRBD1. Trimming took 2 bases from V and 10 from J; bases not matched to a gene: 12. Per the germline V gene, CDR1 is SGDLS and CDR2 is YYNGEE. The CDR3 sequence is 16 residues long. This chain's CDR3 is CASSVGTQGSGSPLHF. The DNA for the CDR3 is TGTGCCAGCAGCGTTGGAACACAGGGGAGTGGGTCACCCCTCCACTTT.

This chain links TRBV10-3 with TRBJ2-7; 9 bases match TRBD1. V gave up 8 bases and J gave up 3 bases; unmatched junction bases: 8. The CDR3 sequence is 14 residues long. The germline CDR1 and CDR2 sequences are ENHRY and SYGVKD. CDR3 in DNA: TGTGCCATCGGGGGACAGGGAATCCTCTACGAGCAGTACTTC. It codes for CAIGGQGILYEQYF.

The chain uses TRBV12-3 or TRBV12-4 and TRBJ2-5; possibly TRBD1 for D (5 bases). V was trimmed by 3 bases and J by 5 bases, leaving 10 bases between them. The CDR3 sequence is 13 residues long. The CDR3 loop reads CASSFQGSETQYF. The CDR3, as DNA: TGTGCCAGCAGTTTTCAGGGTTCCGAGACCCAGTACTTC.

The V gene is TRBV9, the J gene TRBJ2-5; TRBD1 matches 7 bases. The germline CDR1 and CDR2 sequences are SGDLS and YYNGEE. V was clipped by 1 base and J by 5 bases; unmatched bases: 8. There are 15 residues in the CDR3. CDR3 in DNA: TGTGCCAGCAGCGTAAGCGACAGGGTAATGGAGACCCAGTACTTC. This gives the protein CASSVSDRVMETQYF.

The chain links TRBV7-9 to TRBJ1-2; tentative D call: TRBD1 (6 bases). In germline, CDR1 is SEHNR, CDR2 FQNEAQ (reference sequence). Trimming took 5 bases from V and 0 from J, leaving 16 bases between them. This CDR3 has 16 amino acids. The CDR3 reads CASSGPGGGTNYGYTF. CDR3 coding DNA: TGTGCCAGCAGCGGGCCCGGGGGCGGAACTAACTATGGCTACACCTTC.

The genes are TRBV6-5 and TRBJ2-3; D is ambiguous. V lost 5 bases, J lost 5 bases, and 8 bases lay in between. The CDR3 covers 12 residues. Germline V gene sequence: CDR1 MNHEY, CDR2 SVGAGI. CDR3 sequence: CASSQTRDTQYF. As DNA, the CDR3 is TGTGCCAGCAGTCAGACCAGAGATACGCAGTATTTT.

The gene calls are TRBV6-5 and TRBJ1-2, with 7 positions matching TRBD1. The germline gives CDR1 MNHEY, CDR2 SVGAGI. The CDR3 loop spans 13 amino acids. Trimming took 4 bases from V and 4 from J; bases not matched to a gene: 3. CDR3 in amino acids: CASSFQGGYGYTF. For the CDR3, the DNA is TGTGCCAGCAGTTTCCAGGGGGGCTATGGCTACACCTTC.

The chain is built from TRBV9 and TRBJ2-1; 13 nucleotides align to TRBD2. Germline V gives CDR1 SGDLS, CDR2 YYNGEE. V shed 0 bases and J 10 bases; nucleotides not matched to a gene: 10. The CDR3 loop spans 17 amino acids. The CDR3 DNA is TGTGCCAGCAGCGTAGATCGGACTAGCGGGAGTCTTCGGGAGCAGTTCTTC. Its protein is CASSVDRTSGSLREQFF.

The rearrangement uses TRBV5-6 and TRBJ1-1, with D unresolved. This CDR3 region has 16 residues. V was trimmed by 0 bases and J by 0 bases, leaving 12 bases between them. The germline V gene has CDR1 SGHDT and CDR2 YYEEEE. The CDR3 DNA sequence: TGTGCCAGCAGCTTGGCGGGGTCCCCCATGAACACTGAAGCTTTCTTT. Protein product: CASSLAGSPMNTEAFF. The entire variable domain, with the rest obtained from reference TRBV5-6 and TRBJ1-1, is as follows: DAGVTQSPTHLIKTRGQQVTLRCSPKSGHDTVSWYQQALGQGPQFIFQYYEEEERQRGNFPDRFSGHQFPNYSSELNVNALLLGDSALYLCASSLAGSPMNTEAFFGQGTRLTVV.

This rearrangement joins TRBV30 to TRBJ2-1; D ambiguous. V dropped 0 bases and J dropped 5 bases, with 14 bases sitting between them. Germline lookup yields CDR1 GTSNPN and CDR2 SVGIG (reference sequence). CDR3 size: 15 residues. The chain's CDR3 is CAWSVERWVNNEQFF. The CDR3 nucleotides are TGTGCCTGGAGTGTGGAGAGGTGGGTGAACAATGAGCAGTTCTTC.

This rearrangement joins TRBV5-4 to TRBJ2-6; D not resolved. CDR3 length: 16 residues. The germline V gene encodes CDR1 SGHNT and CDR2 YYREEE (reference sequence). With 6 bases removed from V and 0 bases from J, the gap between germline ends came to 13 bases. CDR3 protein: CASTPQPSSGANVLTF. CDR3 nucleotides: TGTGCCAGCACCCCACAACCCTCCTCTGGGGCCAACGTCCTGACTTTC. Using reference TRBV5-4 and TRBJ2-6 for the parts outside the CDR3, the full variable domain is ETGVTQSPTHLIKTRGQQVTLRCSSQSGHNTVSWYQQALGQGPQFIFQYYREEENGRGNFPPRFSGLQFPNYSSELNVNALELDDSALYLCASTPQPSSGANVLTFGAGSRLTVL.

The CDR3 sequence is CASSLHFGTGVAGELFF. The CDR3 coding sequence is TGTGCCAGCAGCTTACATTTCGGGACAGGGGTAGCCGGGGAGCTGTTTTTT. V usage is TRBV11-2 and J usage is TRBJ2-2; 10 bases are shared with TRBD1. The CDR3 length is 17 residues. CDR1 and CDR2 (germline): SGHAT, FQNNGV. The V segment lost 2 bases and the J segment 6 bases; nucleotides outside the gene matches: 9.

The V gene is TRBV9, the J gene TRBJ1-1; D is uncertain. Germline CDR1 reads SGDLS; CDR2 reads YYNGEE. The CDR3 runs 13 residues. With 0 bases removed from V and 4 bases from J, the gap between germline ends came to 7 bases. The CDR3: CASSVDRRTEAFF. CDR3 coding DNA: TGTGCCAGCAGCGTAGACCGTCGCACTGAAGCTTTCTTT.

The gene calls are TRBV25-1 and TRBJ2-5, with 9 nucleotides matching TRBD1. Germline assignment: CDR1 MGHDK and CDR2 SYGVNS. CDR3 length equals 15 residues. After removal of 6 bases from V and 3 bases from J, the junction contained 8 bases not matched to a gene. The CDR3 spells CASSLTGGGKETQYF. CDR3 nucleotides: TGTGCCAGCAGCCTGACAGGGGGTGGTAAAGAGACCCAGTACTTC.

This rearrangement joins TRBV24-1 to TRBJ1-2; 7 nucleotides match TRBD1. CDR3 size: 14 residues. The trim removed 3 bases at V and 6 bases at J, leaving 6 bases unmatched. Germline CDR1 is KGHDR and CDR2 is SFDVKD. The CDR3 nucleotides are TGTGCCACCAGTGATGTGGCAGGGGGGGATGGCTACACCTTC. Translating gives CATSDVAGGDGYTF.

The chain carries TRBV6-5 and TRBJ1-1; D call uncertain. V lost 4 bases to trimming and J lost 0 bases, with 9 bases between them. Germline V gene lookup returns CDR1 MNHEY and CDR2 SVGAGI. This CDR3 has 14 amino acids. CDR3 residues: CASSSIGMNTEAFF. The DNA for the CDR3 is TGTGCCAGCAGTTCAATCGGGATGAACACTGAAGCTTTCTTT.

This chain connects TRBV6-5 to TRBJ1-3, with D possibly matching TRBD1 (5 bases). CDR3 size: 12 residues. V gave up 11 bases and J gave up 4 bases, with 12 bases separating them. The germline CDR1 and CDR2 sequences are MNHEY and SVGAGI. The CDR3 sequence is CAARQGGNTIYF. DNA for the CDR3: TGTGCCGCGAGGCAGGGAGGAAACACCATATATTTT.

The gene calls are TRBV6-5 and TRBJ1-1; D may be TRBD1 (5 bases). The germline CDR1 and CDR2 sequences are MNHEY and SVGAGI. V was trimmed by 11 bases and J by 3 bases, leaving 13 bases between them. There are 12 residues in the CDR3. The CDR3 region is CAARGGYTEAFF. The CDR3 bases are TGTGCCGCCCGGGGGGGTTACACTGAAGCTTTCTTT.